This is a list of T cell receptor beta chains from one sample in a study of control samples from healthy donors and cancer patients. Using immunoSEQ multiplex PCR, the repertoire was profiled, and TCRdb retains in-frame clones only, with some absent. Of approximately 100,000 clones detected, approximately 90% appear once; the ten largest clones hold under 10%. Sequenced material: blood. Receptors originate from a man aged 25 to 40 in good health. The CDR3 runs from the conserved cysteine through the conserved F or W. The D gene is left open where the match is weak. A row's size may be missing; if present it is once, few, many or a size class.

j_call,v_call,d_call,clone_size,cdr3_nt,cdr3_aa
TRBJ2-5,TRBV7-2,TRBD2,-,TGTGCCAGCAGCTATAGCGGGAGATGGGAGACCCAGTACTTC,CASSYSGRWETQYF
TRBJ1-3,TRBV7-9,-,-,TGTGCCAGCAGCTTAGCGCAAGGTCGGGTCTCGGACACCATATATTTT,CASSLAQGRVSDTIYF
TRBJ2-3,TRBV2,-,-,TGTGCCAGCAGTGGACAGAGCACAGATACGCAGTATTTT,CASSGQSTDTQYF
TRBJ2-5,TRBV3-1/TRBV3-2,-,-,TGTGCCAGCAGCCAAGTCAGGGAGACCCAGTACTTC,CASSQVRETQYF
TRBJ2-5,TRBV5-1,-,-,TGCGCCAGCAGCTTGCACGGGCGAGAGACCCAGTACTTC,CASSLHGRETQYF
TRBJ2-1,TRBV7-6,-,-,TGTGCCAGCAGCTTAGGGGCCTACAATGAGCAGTTCTTC,CASSLGAYNEQFF
TRBJ1-5,TRBV19,-,-,TGTGCCAGTAGTAGAGAGGACAGCAATCAGCCCCAGCATTTT,CASSREDSNQPQHF
TRBJ1-5,TRBV5-6,-,-,TGTGCCAGCAGCCTGGGGGAGGTGGGCAATCAGTCCCAGCATTTT,CASSLGEVGNQSQHF
TRBJ1-6,TRBV19,-,once,TGTGCCAGTAGTATCCGGGACGCTAATTCACCCCTCCACTTT,CASSIRDANSPLHF
TRBJ2-7,TRBV7-9,-,-,TGTGCCAGCAGCTTAATGATCGGTCTCTACGAGCAGTACTTC,CASSLMIGLYEQYF
TRBJ2-7,TRBV7-9,TRBD2,-,TGTGCCAGCAGCCCAAGGGAGGGTTTCCGCGAGCAGTACTTC,CASSPREGFREQYF
TRBJ2-1,TRBV7-2,-,few,TGTGCCAGCAGCTTAGAGAGGTTCAATGAGCAGTTCTTC,CASSLERFNEQFF
TRBJ1-1,TRBV6-2/TRBV6-3,-,-,TGTGCCAGCAGTAAACAGGGAGAGTCTGAAGCTTTCTTT,CASSKQGESEAFF
TRBJ1-1,TRBV28,-,once,TGTGCCAGCGAAGGTCCCGGGGACACTGAAGCTTTCTTT,CASEGPGDTEAFF
TRBJ1-4,TRBV9,-,-,TGTGCCAGCAGCGCCGGGTGGGGGGGTTTAAATGAAAAACTGTTTTTT,CASSAGWGGLNEKLFF
TRBJ2-7,TRBV6-5,TRBD2,-,TGTGCCAGCAGTCAGAGCGGGAGAGGGACCGAGCAGTACTTC,CASSQSGRGTEQYF
TRBJ2-1,TRBV14,-,-,TGTGCCAGCAGCCGCAAACAGGGATCCTACAATGAGCAGTTCTTC,CASSRKQGSYNEQFF
TRBJ2-5,TRBV19,-,-,TGTGCCAGTAGTACAAAAGAGACCCAGTACTTC,CASSTKETQYF
TRBJ1-6,TRBV2,-,-,TGTGCCAGCATCTTCAACAGGGTAGGGGGTTCACCCCTCCACTTT,CASIFNRVGGSPLHF
TRBJ1-2,TRBV27,-,-,TGTGCCAGCAGTTCTCTGGTCCGCGGGACGGTCTATGGCTACACCTTC,CASSSLVRGTVYGYTF
TRBJ1-4,TRBV5-4,-,-,TGTGCCAGCAGCTTGTCGGGTGAAAAACTGTTTTTT,CASSLSGEKLFF
TRBJ2-5,TRBV5-1,-,-,TGCGCCAGCAGCTTAAATACAGGGACAGAGACCCAGTACTTC,CASSLNTGTETQYF
TRBJ1-1,TRBV27,-,-,TGTGCCAGCAGCTCCCCGGGGAACACTGAAGCTTTCTTT,CASSSPGNTEAFF
TRBJ2-2,TRBV4-3,TRBD2,-,TGCGCCAGCAGCCAAGAACTAGCGGGAGGAGGGTGGAACACCGGGGAGCTGTTTTTT,CASSQELAGGGWNTGELFF
TRBJ1-5,TRBV3-1/TRBV3-2,TRBD1,-,TGTGCCAGCAGACTAACAGGGGTGAGTGATCAGCCCCAGCATTTT,CASRLTGVSDQPQHF
TRBJ2-5,TRBV12-5,-,-,TGTGCTAGTGGAGACCAAACAGGGTGGGAGACCCAGTACTTC,CASGDQTGWETQYF
TRBJ1-1,TRBV28,TRBD1,-,TGTGCCAGCAGTTTATATACAGGGGGCAAAGTGAACACTGAAGCTTTCTTT,CASSLYTGGKVNTEAFF
TRBJ2-2,TRBV7-7,TRBD2,-,TGTGCCAGCAGCGACAGGACTAGCGGGAGAGGAACCGGGGAGCTGTTTTTT,CASSDRTSGRGTGELFF
TRBJ1-2,TRBV24-1,-,-,TGTGCCACCAGTCATCCCAACTATGGCTACACCTTC,CATSHPNYGYTF
TRBJ2-3,TRBV2,-,-,TGTGCCAGCAGGCCCCGGGTAGCTTCGGATACGCAGTATTTT,CASRPRVASDTQYF
TRBJ2-1,TRBV19,-,-,TGTGCCAGTAGTGCGGGTGAACCCTACAATGAGCAGTTCTTC,CASSAGEPYNEQFF
TRBJ2-5,TRBV6-2/TRBV6-3,-,-,TGTGCCAGCAGCATTGCCGTTTTCGGCGAGACCCAGTACTTC,CASSIAVFGETQYF
TRBJ1-4,TRBV5-1,-,-,TGCGCCAGCAGCTTGGAGGCTACCACGACTAATGAAAAACTGTTTTTT,CASSLEATTTNEKLFF
TRBJ2-3,TRBV19,-,-,TGTGCCAGTAGTATTCAGGGAACAGGGTACGGCGCAGATACGCAGTATTTT,CASSIQGTGYGADTQYF
TRBJ1-5,TRBV28,TRBD1,once,TGTGCCAGCAGTCCCCGGGACAGGAGCAATCAGCCCCAGCATTTT,CASSPRDRSNQPQHF
TRBJ1-1,TRBV2,-,-,TGTGCCAGCAGTGTCCTTCCCCTACAAGGGAACACTGAAGCTTTCTTT,CASSVLPLQGNTEAFF
TRBJ1-2,TRBV6-4,-,-,TGTGCCAGCAGTGACAAGGGGGACTATGGCTACACCTTC,CASSDKGDYGYTF
TRBJ2-1,TRBV6-1,-,-,TGTGCCAGCAGTGAATGGGGATATAATGAGCAGTTCTTC,CASSEWGYNEQFF
TRBJ1-1,TRBV27,-,-,TGTGCCAGCAGTTTATCGCCGCAGGGGAGCACTGAAGCTTTCTTT,CASSLSPQGSTEAFF
TRBJ1-6,TRBV25-1,-,-,TGTGCCAGCAGTGTTAACAGGGTCAATTCACCCCTCCACTTT,CASSVNRVNSPLHF
TRBJ1-3,TRBV6-5,-,-,TGTGCCAGCAGTCCCAGCAAGAGTGGAAACACCATATATTTT,CASSPSKSGNTIYF
TRBJ1-2,TRBV6-2/TRBV6-3,-,-,TGTGCCAGCAGTTACTCGAGAGATACTAACTATGGCTACACCTTC,CASSYSRDTNYGYTF